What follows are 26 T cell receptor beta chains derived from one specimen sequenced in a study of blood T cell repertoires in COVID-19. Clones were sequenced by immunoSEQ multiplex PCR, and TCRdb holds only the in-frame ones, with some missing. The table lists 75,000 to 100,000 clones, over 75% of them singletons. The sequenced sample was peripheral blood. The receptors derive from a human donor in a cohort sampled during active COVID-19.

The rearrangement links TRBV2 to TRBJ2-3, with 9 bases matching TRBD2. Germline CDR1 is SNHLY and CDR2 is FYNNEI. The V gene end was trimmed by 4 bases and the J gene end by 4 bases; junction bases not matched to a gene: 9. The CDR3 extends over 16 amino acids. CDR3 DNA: TGTGCCAGCAGTGGATCTCGCGGGAGGGCCTCAGATACGCAGTATTTT. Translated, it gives CASSGSRGRASDTQYF.

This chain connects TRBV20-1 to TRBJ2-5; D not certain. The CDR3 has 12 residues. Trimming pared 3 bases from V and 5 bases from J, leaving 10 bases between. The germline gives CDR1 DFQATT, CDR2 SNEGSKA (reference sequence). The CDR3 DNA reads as TGCAGTGCTAGTTCCGCAGGCGAGACCCAGTACTTC. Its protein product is CSASSAGETQYF.

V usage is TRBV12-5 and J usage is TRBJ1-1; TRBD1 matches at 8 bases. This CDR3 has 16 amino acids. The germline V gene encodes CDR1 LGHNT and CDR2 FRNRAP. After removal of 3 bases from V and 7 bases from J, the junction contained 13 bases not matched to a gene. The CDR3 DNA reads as TGTGCTAGTGGTTTCACCCCGGACAGGGTAACGGATGAAGCTTTCTTT. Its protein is CASGFTPDRVTDEAFF.

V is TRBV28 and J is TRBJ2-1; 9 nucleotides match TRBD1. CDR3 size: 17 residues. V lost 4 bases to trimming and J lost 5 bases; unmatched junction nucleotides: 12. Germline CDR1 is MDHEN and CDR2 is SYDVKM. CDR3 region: CASSWRNRGLGDNEQFF. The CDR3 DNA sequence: TGTGCCAGCAGTTGGAGAAACAGGGGGCTTGGAGACAATGAGCAGTTCTTC.

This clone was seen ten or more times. The CDR3 here is CASARGLNNQPQHF. In nucleotides, the CDR3 is TGTGCCAGCGCGAGGGGGCTGAACAATCAGCCCCAGCATTTT. The V gene is TRBV2, the J gene TRBJ1-5; TRBD1 matches 7 bases. Trimming took 8 bases from V and 3 from J; bases not matched to a gene: 7. The germline CDR1 and CDR2 sequences are SNHLY and FYNNEI. The CDR3 length is 14 residues.

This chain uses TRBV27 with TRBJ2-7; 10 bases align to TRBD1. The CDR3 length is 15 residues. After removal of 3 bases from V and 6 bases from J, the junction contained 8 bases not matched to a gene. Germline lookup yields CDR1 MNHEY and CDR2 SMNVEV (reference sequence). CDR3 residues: CASSLEGQGYGEQYF. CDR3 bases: TGTGCCAGCAGTTTGGAGGGACAGGGGTACGGCGAGCAGTACTTC.

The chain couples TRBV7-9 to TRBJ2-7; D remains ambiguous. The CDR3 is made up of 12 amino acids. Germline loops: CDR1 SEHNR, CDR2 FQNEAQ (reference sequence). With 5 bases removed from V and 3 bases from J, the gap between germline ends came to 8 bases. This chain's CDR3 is CASSTALYEQYF. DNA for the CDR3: TGTGCCAGCAGCACAGCCCTCTACGAGCAGTACTTC.

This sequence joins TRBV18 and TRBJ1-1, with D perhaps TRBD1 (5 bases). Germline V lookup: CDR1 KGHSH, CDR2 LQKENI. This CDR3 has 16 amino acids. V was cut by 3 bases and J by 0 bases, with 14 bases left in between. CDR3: CASSPSGGMLNTEAFF. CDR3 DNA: TGTGCCAGCTCACCCTCCGGGGGGATGCTGAACACTGAAGCTTTCTTT.

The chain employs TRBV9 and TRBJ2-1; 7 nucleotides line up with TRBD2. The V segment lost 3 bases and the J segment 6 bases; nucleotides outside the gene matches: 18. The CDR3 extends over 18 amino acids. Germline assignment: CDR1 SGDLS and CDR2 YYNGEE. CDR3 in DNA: TGTGCCAGCAGCGGTGCGGGTCAGGCTAGCGGCCGATCCAATGAGCAGTTCTTC. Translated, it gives CASSGAGQASGRSNEQFF.

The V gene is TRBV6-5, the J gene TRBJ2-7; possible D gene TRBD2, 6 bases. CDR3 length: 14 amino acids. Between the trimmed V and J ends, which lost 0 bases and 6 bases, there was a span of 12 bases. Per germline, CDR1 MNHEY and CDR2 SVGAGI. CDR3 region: CASSYSIGGFEQYF. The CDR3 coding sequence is TGTGCCAGCAGTTACTCCATTGGAGGGTTCGAGCAGTACTTC.

The CDR3 nucleotides are TGTGCCAGCAGCTTCCACCTACCCCGGGGGACTGGGTATACGCAGTATTTT. This encodes CASSFHLPRGTGYTQYF. The gene calls are TRBV7-8 and TRBJ2-3, with D perhaps matching TRBD2 (6 bases). Trimming took off 3 bases at V and 7 bases at J, with 23 bases between the two ends. CDR1 SGHVS and CDR2 FQNEAQ come from the germline V gene. This CDR3 has 17 residues.

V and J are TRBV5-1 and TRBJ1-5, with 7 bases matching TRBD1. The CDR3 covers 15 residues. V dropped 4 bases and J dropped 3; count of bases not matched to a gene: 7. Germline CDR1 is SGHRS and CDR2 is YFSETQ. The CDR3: CASSPQGGYNQPQHF. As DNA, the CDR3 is TGCGCCAGCAGCCCTCAGGGGGGATACAATCAGCCCCAGCATTTT.

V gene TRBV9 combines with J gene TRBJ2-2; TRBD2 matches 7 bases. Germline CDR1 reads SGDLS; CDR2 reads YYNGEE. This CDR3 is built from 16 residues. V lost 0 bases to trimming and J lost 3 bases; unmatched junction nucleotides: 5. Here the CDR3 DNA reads TGTGCCAGCAGCGTAGCTACGGGAGGCGACACCGGGGAGCTGTTTTTT. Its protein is CASSVATGGDTGELFF.

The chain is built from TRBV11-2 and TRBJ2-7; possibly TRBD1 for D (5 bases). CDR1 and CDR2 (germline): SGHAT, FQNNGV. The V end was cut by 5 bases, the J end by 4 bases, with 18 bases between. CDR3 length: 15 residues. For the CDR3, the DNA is TGTGCCAGCAGCCCCTATAGAGGTGGGGCTTACGAGCAGTACTTC. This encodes CASSPYRGGAYEQYF.

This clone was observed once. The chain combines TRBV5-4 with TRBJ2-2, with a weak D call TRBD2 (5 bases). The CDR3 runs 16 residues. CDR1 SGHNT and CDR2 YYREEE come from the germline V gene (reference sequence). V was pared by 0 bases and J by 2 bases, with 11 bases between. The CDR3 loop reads CASSLEGSGNTGELFF. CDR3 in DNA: TGTGCCAGCAGCTTGGAAGGGAGCGGCAACACCGGGGAGCTGTTTTTT.

CDR3 amino acids: CAIGEAGGNTGELFF. CDR3 DNA: TGTGCCATCGGAGAAGCGGGAGGGAACACCGGGGAGCTGTTTTTT. This chain uses TRBV10-3 with TRBJ2-2; 9 bases are a match to TRBD2. Per the germline V gene, CDR1 is ENHRY and CDR2 is SYGVKD. The CDR3 runs to 15 residues. Trimming cost V 8 bases and J 1 base; bases outside gene matches: 5.

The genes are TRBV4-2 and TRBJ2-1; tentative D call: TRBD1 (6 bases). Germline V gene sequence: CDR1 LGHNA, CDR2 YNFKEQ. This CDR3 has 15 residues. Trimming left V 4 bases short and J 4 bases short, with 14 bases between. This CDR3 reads CASSPKGEIYNEQFF. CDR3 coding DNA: TGTGCCAGCAGCCCTAAGGGGGAGATTTACAATGAGCAGTTCTTC.

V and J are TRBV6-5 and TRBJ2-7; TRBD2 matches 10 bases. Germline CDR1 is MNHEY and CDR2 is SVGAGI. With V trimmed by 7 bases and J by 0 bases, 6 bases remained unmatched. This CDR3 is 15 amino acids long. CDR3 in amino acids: CASTPASGGSYEQYF. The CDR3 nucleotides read TGTGCCAGCACCCCAGCTAGCGGGGGCTCCTACGAGCAGTACTTC.

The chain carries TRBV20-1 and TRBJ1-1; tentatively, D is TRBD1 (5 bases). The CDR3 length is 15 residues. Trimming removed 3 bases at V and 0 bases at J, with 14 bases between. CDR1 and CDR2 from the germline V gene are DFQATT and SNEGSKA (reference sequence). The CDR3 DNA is TGCAGTGCTAGTCGAACAGGAACCATGAACACTGAAGCTTTCTTT. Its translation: CSASRTGTMNTEAFF.

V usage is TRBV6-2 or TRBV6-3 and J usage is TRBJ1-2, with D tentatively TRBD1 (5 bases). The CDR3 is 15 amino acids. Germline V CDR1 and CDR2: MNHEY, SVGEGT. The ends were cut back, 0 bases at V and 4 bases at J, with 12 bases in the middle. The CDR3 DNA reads TGTGCCAGCAGTTACTCGAGGCAGGGTGGCTATGGCTACACCTTC. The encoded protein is CASSYSRQGGYGYTF.

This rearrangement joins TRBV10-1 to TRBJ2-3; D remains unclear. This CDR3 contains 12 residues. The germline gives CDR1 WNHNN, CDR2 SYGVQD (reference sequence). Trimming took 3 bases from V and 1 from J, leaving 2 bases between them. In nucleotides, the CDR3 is TGCGCCAGCAGTGACGGCACAGATACGCAGTATTTT. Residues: CASSDGTDTQYF.

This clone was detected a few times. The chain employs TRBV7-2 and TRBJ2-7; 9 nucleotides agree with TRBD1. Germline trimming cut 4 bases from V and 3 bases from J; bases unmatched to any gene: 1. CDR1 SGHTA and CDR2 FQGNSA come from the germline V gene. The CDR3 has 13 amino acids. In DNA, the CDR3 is TGTGCCAGCAGCTCGGACAGGGGCTACGAGCAGTACTTC. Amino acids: CASSSDRGYEQYF.

Here the CDR3 reads CASSSRGNLYGYTF. The CDR3 nucleotides are TGTGCCAGCAGCTCCAGAGGAAATCTCTATGGCTACACCTTC. The rearrangement uses TRBV5-6 and TRBJ1-2; D is ambiguous. Germline CDR1 SGHDT, CDR2 YYEEEE. Trimming took 3 bases from V and 4 from J, leaving 13 bases between them. The CDR3 consists of 14 residues.

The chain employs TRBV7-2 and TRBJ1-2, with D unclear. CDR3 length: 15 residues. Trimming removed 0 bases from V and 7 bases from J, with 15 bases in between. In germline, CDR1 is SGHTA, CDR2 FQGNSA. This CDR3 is CASSLAKEGQSGYTF. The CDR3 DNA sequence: TGTGCCAGCAGCTTAGCGAAGGAGGGTCAAAGTGGCTACACCTTC.

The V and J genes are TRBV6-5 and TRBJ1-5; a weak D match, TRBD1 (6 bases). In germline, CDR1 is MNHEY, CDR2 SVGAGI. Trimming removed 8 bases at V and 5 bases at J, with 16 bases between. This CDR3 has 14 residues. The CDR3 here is CASAWGRTDQPQHF. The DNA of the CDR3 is TGTGCCAGCGCCTGGGGGCGGACGGATCAGCCCCAGCATTTT.

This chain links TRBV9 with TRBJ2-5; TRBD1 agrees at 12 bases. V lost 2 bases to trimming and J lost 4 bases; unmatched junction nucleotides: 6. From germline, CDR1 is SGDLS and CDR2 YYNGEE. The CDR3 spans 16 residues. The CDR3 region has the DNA TGTGCCAGCAGCGTTATGGGACAGGGGGCAAGAGAGACCCAGTACTTC. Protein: CASSVMGQGARETQYF. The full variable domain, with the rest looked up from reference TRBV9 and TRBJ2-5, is DSGVTQTPKHLITATGQRVTLRCSPRSGDLSVYWYQQSLDQGLQFLIQYYNGEERAKGNILERFSAQQFPDLHSELNLSSLELGDSALYFCASSVMGQGARETQYFGPGTRLLVL.